The 16 T cell receptor beta chains below all came from one sample that was sequenced in a study of response to subunit inactivated influenza vaccine. TCRdb processed the RT-PCR reads anew with MiXCR; each CDR3 protein has one entry. The sample holds 500,000 or so distinct CDR3 sequences, over 9.5% seen once. The specimen comprised PBMCs from blood, sampled more than 35 days after vaccination. These receptors were obtained from a man aged 50 to 60 who received an inactivated influenza vaccine.

The chain recombines TRBV5-6 with TRBJ2-4; 7 bases align to TRBD1. The CDR3 is 11 residues long. Germline CDR1 reads SGHDT; CDR2 reads YYEEEE. V shed 4 bases, J shed 9 bases, and the junction held 1 base outside the gene matches. CDR3 residues: CASSEGAIQYF. DNA of the CDR3: TGTGCCAGCAGCGAGGGGGCCATTCAGTACTTC. The complete variable domain, with remaining parts taken from reference TRBV5-6 and TRBJ2-4, reads DAGVTQSPTHLIKTRGQQVTLRCSPKSGHDTVSWYQQALGQGPQFIFQYYEEEERQRGNFPDRFSGHQFPNYSSELNVNALLLGDSALYLCASSEGAIQYFGAGTRLSVL.

The V gene is TRBV5-1, the J gene TRBJ2-1, with 10 bases lining up with TRBD1. Losses at the gene ends were 3 bases for V and 9 bases for J; bases not matched to a gene: 9. This CDR3 has 15 residues. CDR1 and CDR2 (germline): SGHRS, YFSETQ. CDR3 sequence reads: CASSWRDRGISEQFF. The CDR3 DNA reads as TGCGCCAGCAGCTGGAGGGACAGGGGAATTAGTGAGCAGTTCTTC.

The J gene is TRBJ2-5, the V gene TRBV20-1; 8 bases are a match to TRBD2. This CDR3 contains 12 residues. Per germline, CDR1 DFQATT and CDR2 SNEGSKA (reference sequence). The V and J ends lost 7 bases and 3 bases, in that order; junction bases with no gene match: 4. Here the CDR3 reads CSDGTRKETQYF. CDR3 nucleotides: TGCAGTGACGGGACTAGAAAAGAGACCCAGTACTTC.

V gene TRBV5-1 combines with J gene TRBJ2-2; TRBD2 matches at 14 bases. The CDR3 extends over 18 amino acids. With 6 bases clipped from V and 1 base from J, the junction kept 8 bases outside the gene matches. Germline CDR1 and CDR2: SGHRS and YFSETQ. Here the CDR3 reads CASTWTGTSGGNTGELFF. In nucleotides, the CDR3 is TGCGCCAGCACCTGGACGGGGACTAGCGGGGGGAACACCGGGGAGCTGTTTTTT.

A word on this clonotype: This may stem from a read error, because a much larger clone lies one nucleotide away. V and J are TRBV29-1 and TRBJ2-7; 7 bases line up with TRBD1. This CDR3 is built from 14 residues. Germline loops: CDR1 SQVTM, CDR2 ANQGSEA. CDR3 bases: TGCAGCGTATACGCCAGACAGGGAGCCCGCGAGGAGTACTTC. Protein sequence: CSVYARQGAREEYF.

The sample holds many counts of this clonotype. The CDR3 DNA reads TGTGCCAGCAGCTTGGCCGGGACAGGGCTATCCTACGAGCAGTACTTC. It translates to CASSLAGTGLSYEQYF. The chain carries TRBV5-6 and TRBJ2-7, with 9 bases identical to TRBD1. J lost 1 base, V lost 0 bases, and 5 bases had no gene match. Germline V gene lookup returns CDR1 SGHDT and CDR2 YYEEEE. There are 16 residues in the CDR3.

This clonotype has only a few counts. The J gene is TRBJ2-1, the V gene TRBV4-3; 7 bases align to TRBD2. CDR1 and CDR2 (germline): LGHNA, YSLEER. CDR3 length: 16 amino acids. The V segment lost 1 base and the J segment 3 bases; nucleotides outside the gene matches: 6. The CDR3 spells CASSQGGRGNYNEQFF. The DNA of the CDR3 is TGCGCCAGCAGCCAAGGAGGGCGGGGGAACTACAATGAGCAGTTCTTC.

This clonotype was found many times. The chain joins TRBV12-3 or TRBV12-4 to TRBJ1-2, with TRBD1 identical over 11 bases. This CDR3 is 15 amino acids long. J gave up 6 bases and V 5 bases, and 8 bases lay outside the gene matches. The CDR3 sequence is CASSAGQGALNGYTF. CDR3 DNA: TGTGCCAGCAGTGCCGGACAGGGGGCGCTTAATGGCTACACCTTC.

The sample holds a few counts of this clonotype. The chain uses TRBV20-1 and TRBJ2-7; TRBD2 matches 7 bases. The V gene end was trimmed by 4 bases and the J gene end by 2 bases; junction bases not matched to a gene: 5. CDR1 DFQATT and CDR2 SNEGSKA come from the germline V gene (reference sequence). CDR3 length: 13 residues. In nucleotides, the CDR3 is TGCAGTGCTAACAGCGGGGCCCCCTACGAGCAGTACTTC. Translation: CSANSGAPYEQYF.

In this sample, this clonotype turned up many times. CDR3 in amino acids: CASSLGLAFSYEQYF. As DNA, the CDR3 is TGTGCCAGCAGCTTAGGACTAGCGTTTTCCTACGAGCAGTACTTC. The chain carries TRBV7-2 and TRBJ2-7; the match to TRBD2 covers 8 bases. This CDR3 comprises 15 residues. CDR1 SGHTA and CDR2 FQGNSA come from the germline V gene. V lost 1 base and J lost 1; bases outside the gene matches: 3.

This clonotype was recorded at least ten times. V and J are TRBV20-1 and TRBJ2-1; 10 bases line up with TRBD2. Germline V lookup: CDR1 DFQATT, CDR2 SNEGSKA (reference sequence). J was trimmed by 4 bases and V by 0 bases; bases with no gene match: 3. The CDR3 is 15 residues long. The CDR3 DNA reads TGCAGTGCTAGAGATCCAGCGGGAGGGTACAATGAGCAGTTCTTC. This gives the protein CSARDPAGGYNEQFF.

This clonotype was seen many times. The chain has TRBV12-3 or TRBV12-4 and TRBJ2-1; unclear D gene. This CDR3 is built from 14 residues. Trimming removed 2 bases from V and 1 base from J, with 6 bases in between. For the CDR3, the DNA is TGTGCCAGCAGTTTACCCGGATCCTACAATGAGCAGTTCTTC. It specifies CASSLPGSYNEQFF.

CDR3 amino acids: CASPVGQIHEQYF. The CDR3 DNA is TGTGCCAGCCCTGTGGGACAGATCCACGAGCAGTACTTC. The genes are TRBV9 and TRBJ2-7, with 7 positions matching TRBD1. The CDR3 length is 13 residues. The junction had 9 bases not matched to a gene; V was cut back by 7 bases and J by 5 bases. Germline V gene sequence: CDR1 SGDLS, CDR2 YYNGEE.

This clonotype was detected a few times. The rearrangement links TRBV20-1 to TRBJ2-3, with D possibly matching TRBD2 (6 bases). Germline V CDR1 and CDR2: DFQATT, SNEGSKA (reference sequence). Trimming left V 5 bases short and J 4 bases short, with 10 bases between. The CDR3 is 12 amino acids. The CDR3 protein is CSAPGGADTQYF. CDR3 nucleotide sequence: TGCAGTGCTCCCGGAGGGGCAGATACGCAGTATTTT.

This clonotype was seen at least ten times. V is TRBV4-1 and J is TRBJ1-6; D is possibly TRBD1 (5 bases). The CDR3 sequence is 22 residues long. Germline CDR1 MGHRA, CDR2 YSYEKL. Trimming pared 0 bases from V and 5 bases from J, leaving 29 bases between. The CDR3 loop reads CASSQDSPGHQTGKHHNSPLHF. CDR3 nucleotides: TGCGCCAGCAGCCAAGATTCACCCGGCCACCAAACAGGAAAACATCATAATTCACCCCTCCACTTT.

This clonotype was observed at least ten times. The chain is built from TRBV7-2 and TRBJ2-1; 8 nucleotides line up with TRBD2. J was trimmed by 7 bases and V by 8 bases; bases with no gene match: 16. The CDR3 has 16 amino acids. Germline V CDR1 and CDR2: SGHTA, FQGNSA. The CDR3 DNA is TGTGCCAGCGGGCAGGGTGTAGCGGGAACCCGGAATGAGCAGTTCTTC. Its protein is CASGQGVAGTRNEQFF.